The clone carrying this TCR beta chain was seen only a few times. Its antigen remains unknown. Trimming removed 5 bases at V and 2 bases at J, with 10 bases between. The germline gives CDR1 MNHNY, CDR2 SVGAGI (reference sequence). The CDR3 loop spans 14 amino acids. This sample is drawn from a study of beta chain features in type 1 diabetes. The overall study: Across the samples, some 98,000,000 sorted cells were examined in total.

Findings and limits, study-wide: Reduced insertions and increased deletions marked VDJ junctions in type 1 diabetes patients. Patients with Type 1 diabetes showed moderately but significantly shorter TCRB CDR3s in all four CD4+ subsets. Cells that show high TCR expression could be over-represented by cDNA sequencing.

Expressed TCRB transcripts were sequenced, since all the RNA that had been isolated was reverse transcribed. Assay used: immunoSEQ multiplex PCR; TCRdb lists only in-frame clones, some missing. The repertoire consists of around 200,000 clones, with 13% occurring once and the leading ten covering 0.62%. Source material: central memory CD4+ T cells from blood. V and J are TRBV6-6 and TRBJ1-5; D might be TRBD1 (5 bases). The TCR comes from a woman under 30 in good health. The CDR3 nucleotides read TGTGCCAGCAGTACAGGCCTCGGCAATCAGCCCCAGCATTTT. Protein sequence: CASSTGLGNQPQHF.